Listed below are T cell receptor beta chains from one sample, sequenced in a study of beta chain features in type 1 diabetes. Here immunoSEQ multiplex PCR was the method, and the copy in TCRdb shows in-frame clones only, minus some. The table includes fewer than 350,000 clones, less than 20% detected once. The sample taken for sequencing was naive CD4+ T cells from blood. The receptors shown here come from a young woman in good health. Both conserved end residues are part of each CDR3. D genes are given only for firm matches. Some rows have no size entry. The others give once, few or many, or a class for an expanded clone.

cdr3_aa: CASSFSGNRETQYF; cdr3_nt: TGCGCCAGCAGCTTCTCAGGGAATCGAGAGACCCAGTACTTC; d_call: .; clone_size: .; v_call: TRBV5-1; j_call: TRBJ2-5
cdr3_aa: CASREGSGETQYF; cdr3_nt: TGCGCCAGCAGGGAGGGGTCGGGGGAGACCCAGTACTTC; d_call: .; clone_size: .; v_call: TRBV5-1; j_call: TRBJ2-5
cdr3_aa: CASSLSGRGTEAFF; cdr3_nt: TGTGCCAGCAGTTTATCTGGCCGCGGCACTGAAGCTTTCTTT; d_call: .; clone_size: few; v_call: TRBV28; j_call: TRBJ1-1
cdr3_aa: CASSSGQGETEAFF; cdr3_nt: TGTGCCAGCTCATCTGGACAGGGGGAAACTGAAGCTTTCTTT; d_call: TRBD1; clone_size: few; v_call: TRBV18; j_call: TRBJ1-1
cdr3_aa: CACRGGTDTQYF; cdr3_nt: TGTGCCTGCAGGGGCGGCACAGATACGCAGTATTTT; d_call: .; clone_size: few; v_call: TRBV30; j_call: TRBJ2-3
cdr3_aa: CASSYGQRAFF; cdr3_nt: TGTGCCAGCAGTTACGGACAGAGGGCTTTCTTT; d_call: .; clone_size: .; v_call: TRBV6-5; j_call: TRBJ1-1
cdr3_aa: CASLDSFKYGYTF; cdr3_nt: TGTGCCAGCCTGGACAGTTTTAAGTATGGCTACACCTTC; d_call: .; clone_size: .; v_call: TRBV28; j_call: TRBJ1-2
cdr3_aa: CASSQVAVLETQYF; cdr3_nt: TGCGCCAGCAGCCAAGTGGCAGTGCTGGAGACCCAGTACTTC; d_call: .; clone_size: few; v_call: TRBV4-1; j_call: TRBJ2-5
cdr3_aa: CASSPGRVGGYTF; cdr3_nt: TGTGCCAGCAGCCCTGGGAGGGTAGGTGGCTACACCTTC; d_call: .; clone_size: .; v_call: TRBV13; j_call: TRBJ1-2
cdr3_aa: CSVGQGYSRLAFF; cdr3_nt: TGCAGCGTTGGACAGGGTTATAGTCGGTTAGCTTTCTTT; d_call: TRBD1; clone_size: .; v_call: TRBV29-1; j_call: TRBJ1-1
cdr3_aa: CAWSNRGLGTQYF; cdr3_nt: TGTGCCTGGAGTAATAGGGGGCTAGGTACGCAGTATTTT; d_call: TRBD1; clone_size: few; v_call: TRBV30; j_call: TRBJ2-3
cdr3_aa: CASSQYQGYTEAFF; cdr3_nt: TGTGCCAGCAGCCAATACCAGGGGTACACTGAAGCTTTCTTT; d_call: .; clone_size: .; v_call: TRBV16; j_call: TRBJ1-1
cdr3_aa: CSVRDSSYTF; cdr3_nt: TGCAGCGTCCGGGACAGTAGCTACACCTTC; d_call: TRBD1; clone_size: .; v_call: TRBV29-1; j_call: TRBJ1-2
cdr3_aa: CASSPPGLLKNIQYF; cdr3_nt: TGTGCCAGCAGCCCACCAGGGCTCCTCAAAAACATTCAGTACTTC; d_call: .; clone_size: few; v_call: TRBV11-2; j_call: TRBJ2-4
cdr3_aa: CASRRSGQLTDTQYF; cdr3_nt: TGCGCCAGCCGTCGGTCGGGACAGCTCACAGATACGCAGTATTTT; d_call: TRBD1; clone_size: once; v_call: TRBV5-1; j_call: TRBJ2-3